This T cell receptor beta chain is from a study of shared clonotypes between healthy human individuals. V dropped 4 bases and J dropped 7 bases, with 14 bases sitting between them. The CDR3 has 14 amino acids. Germline lookup yields CDR1 SGHAT and CDR2 FQNNGV. The data were produced by immunoSEQ multiplex PCR, yet TCRdb's version contains in-frame clones alone and is incomplete. The profile covers roughly 2 million clones, with 85% to 95% appearing a single time and 0.13% taken by the ten largest. The sequenced sample was naive CD4+ T cells sorted from blood. Subset described: CD45RA+ positively selected. This sequence was found in a man between 18 and 35 years old in good health. The chain uses TRBV11-2 and TRBJ2-1; D is possibly TRBD2 (6 bases). CDR3 in DNA: TGTGCCAGCAGCTCGACGACGGGGGTGAATGAGCAGTTCTTC. This gives the protein CASSSTTGVNEQFF.